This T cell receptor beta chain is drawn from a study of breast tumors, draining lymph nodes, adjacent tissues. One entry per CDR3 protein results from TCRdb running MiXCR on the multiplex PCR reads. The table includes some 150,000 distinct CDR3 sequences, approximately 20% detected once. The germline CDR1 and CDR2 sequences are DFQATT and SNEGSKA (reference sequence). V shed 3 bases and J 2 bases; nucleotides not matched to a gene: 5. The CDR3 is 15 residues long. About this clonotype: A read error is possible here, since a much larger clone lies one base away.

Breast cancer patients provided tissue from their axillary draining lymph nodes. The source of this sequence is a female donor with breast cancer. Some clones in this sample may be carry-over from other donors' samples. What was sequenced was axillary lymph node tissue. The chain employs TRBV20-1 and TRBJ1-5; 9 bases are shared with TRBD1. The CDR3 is CSASTRDRGNQPQHF. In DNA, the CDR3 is TGCAGTGCTAGTACAAGGGACAGGGGCAATCAGCCCCAGCATTTT.